This TCR beta chain was identified during a study of metastatic and nonmetastatic thyroid tumors. On this clone itself: Its antigen is unidentified.

General study results and limits: The study reportedly found significantly higher TCR beta diversity in malignant thyroid tumors than benign nodules, in blood and tumor.

TCRdb reprocessed the PCR reads via MiXCR. The sample contains roughly 28,000 clones, 20% to 25% of which appear only once. Thyroid surgery had not been preceded by any treatment in any patient. J gave up 0 bases and V 0 bases, and 10 bases lay outside the gene matches. Germline values: CDR1 LGHNT, CDR2 FRNRAP. The CDR3 totals 18 residues. The sequence derives from a female donor with papillary thyroid cancer or a benign thyroid nodule (not recorded which). Some clones in this sample may be carry-over from other donors' samples. Sample: blood. V is TRBV12-5 and J is TRBJ1-1; 7 positions agree with TRBD1. DNA of the CDR3: TGTGCTAGTGGTTTGGTACAAGGGACAGAAAACATGAACACTGAAGCTTTCTTT. Translation: CASGLVQGTENMNTEAFF.